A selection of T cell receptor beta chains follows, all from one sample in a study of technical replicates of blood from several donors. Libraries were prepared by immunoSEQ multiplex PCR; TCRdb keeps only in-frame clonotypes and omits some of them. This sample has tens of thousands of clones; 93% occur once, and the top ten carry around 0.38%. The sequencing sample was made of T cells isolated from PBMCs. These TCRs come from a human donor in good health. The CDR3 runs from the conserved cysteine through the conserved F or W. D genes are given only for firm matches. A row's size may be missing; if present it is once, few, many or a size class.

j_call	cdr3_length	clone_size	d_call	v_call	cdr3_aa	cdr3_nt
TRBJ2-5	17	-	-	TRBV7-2	CASSLDYSAHGQETQYF	TGTGCCAGCAGCTTAGATTATAGTGCACACGGGCAAGAGACCCAGTACTTC
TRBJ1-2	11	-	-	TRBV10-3	CAISGGKGYTF	TGTGCCATCAGTGGAGGGAAGGGCTACACCTTC
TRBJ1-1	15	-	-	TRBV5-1	CASSLVAGQNTEAFF	TGCGCCAGCAGCTTGGTGGCCGGACAGAACACTGAAGCTTTCTTT
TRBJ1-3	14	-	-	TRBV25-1	CASSEYKGDDTIYF	TGTGCCAGCAGTGAATATAAGGGAGACGACACCATATATTTT
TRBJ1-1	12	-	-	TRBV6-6	CASSFTNTEAFF	TGTGCCAGCAGTTTTACTAACACTGAAGCTTTCTTT
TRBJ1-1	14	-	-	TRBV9	CASSVDEGPTEAFF	TGTGCCAGCAGCGTAGACGAGGGTCCCACTGAAGCTTTCTTT
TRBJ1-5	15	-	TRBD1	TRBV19	CASSMVGQGNQPQHF	TGTGCCAGTAGTATGGTGGGACAGGGCAATCAGCCCCAGCATTTT
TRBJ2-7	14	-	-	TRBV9	CASSVDGRAYEQYF	TGTGCCAGCAGCGTAGATGGCAGGGCCTACGAGCAGTACTTC
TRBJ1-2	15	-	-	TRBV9	CASSPQDSYTYGYTF	TGTGCCAGCAGCCCCCAGGACAGCTACACTTATGGCTACACCTTC
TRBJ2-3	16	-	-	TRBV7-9	CASSLNVGRSTDTQYF	TGTGCCAGCAGCTTAAATGTCGGGAGATCTACAGATACGCAGTATTTT
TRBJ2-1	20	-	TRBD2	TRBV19	CATHSFPSGRSVGGYNEQFF	TGTGCCACCCACTCCTTTCCTAGCGGGAGGTCCGTTGGGGGCTACAATGAGCAGTTCTTC
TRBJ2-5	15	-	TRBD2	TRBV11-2	CASSRSSGGTGTQYF	TGTGCCAGCAGCCGGTCCTCCGGGGGGACGGGGACCCAGTACTTC
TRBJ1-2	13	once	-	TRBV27	CASSPPGYYGYTF	TGTGCCAGCAGCCCTCCCGGGTACTATGGCTACACCTTC
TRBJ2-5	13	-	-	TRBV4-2	CASSQDEGETQYF	TGTGCCAGCAGCCAAGATGAGGGAGAGACCCAGTACTTC
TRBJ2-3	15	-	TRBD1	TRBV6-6	CASSPGQGAGDTQYF	TGTGCCAGCAGTCCCGGACAGGGGGCAGGAGATACGCAGTATTTT
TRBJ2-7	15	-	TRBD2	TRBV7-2	CASSLAGRGLYEQYF	TGTGCCAGCAGTCTAGCGGGCAGGGGATTATACGAGCAGTACTTC
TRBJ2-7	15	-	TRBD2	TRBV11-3	CASSDHREGLSEQYF	TGTGCCAGCAGCGATCATCGGGAGGGCCTTAGCGAGCAGTACTTC
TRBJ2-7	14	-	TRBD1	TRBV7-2	CASLAGTGPYEQYF	TGTGCCAGCTTAGCCGGGACAGGGCCTTACGAGCAGTACTTC
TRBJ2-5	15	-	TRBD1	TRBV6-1	CASGKTGGIGETQYF	TGTGCCAGCGGAAAGACAGGGGGTATTGGGGAGACCCAGTACTTC
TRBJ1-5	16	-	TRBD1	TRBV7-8	CASSAQGVMSNQPQHF	TGTGCCAGCAGCGCCCAGGGGGTTATGAGCAATCAGCCCCAGCATTTT
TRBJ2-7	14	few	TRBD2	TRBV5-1	CASQTSGSQSEQYF	TGCGCCAGCCAGACTAGCGGGAGTCAGAGCGAGCAGTACTTC
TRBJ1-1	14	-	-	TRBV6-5	CASSYSLGNTEAFF	TGTGCCAGCAGTTACTCGCTAGGGAACACTGAAGCTTTCTTT
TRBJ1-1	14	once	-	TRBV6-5	CASSSAFGGTEAFF	TGTGCCAGCAGTTCCGCCTTTGGAGGAACTGAAGCTTTCTTT
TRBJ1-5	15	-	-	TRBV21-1	CASSKDRKEGQPQHF	TGTGCCAGCAGCAAAGATCGAAAGGAGGGTCAGCCCCAGCATTTT
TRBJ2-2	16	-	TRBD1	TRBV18	CASSPWDRVDTGELFF	TGTGCCAGCTCACCATGGGACAGGGTTGACACCGGGGAGCTGTTTTTT
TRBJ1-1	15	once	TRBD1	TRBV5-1	CASSSGQGWNTEAFF	TGCGCCAGCAGCTCTGGACAGGGGTGGAACACTGAAGCTTTCTTT
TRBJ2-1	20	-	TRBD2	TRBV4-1	CASSQGAGLAGVSVNNEQFF	TGCGCCAGCAGCCAGGGGGCGGGACTAGCGGGAGTCTCTGTGAACAATGAGCAGTTCTTC
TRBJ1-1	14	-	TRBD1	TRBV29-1	CSVRRQGLNTEAFF	TGCAGCGTGCGTAGACAGGGGCTAAACACTGAAGCTTTCTTT
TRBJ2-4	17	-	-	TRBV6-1	CASSEAGQTLAKNIQYF	TGTGCCAGCAGTGAAGCGGGGCAGACCTTAGCCAAAAACATTCAGTACTTC
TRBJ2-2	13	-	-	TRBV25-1	CASSDTNTGELFF	TGTGCCAGCAGTGATACTAACACCGGGGAGCTGTTTTTT
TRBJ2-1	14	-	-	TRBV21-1	CASSTQGANNEQFF	TGTGCCAGCAGCACCCAGGGGGCGAACAATGAGCAGTTCTTC
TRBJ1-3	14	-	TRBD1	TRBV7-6	CASSKGTGGNTIYF	TGTGCCAGCAGCAAAGGGACAGGCGGAAACACCATATATTTT
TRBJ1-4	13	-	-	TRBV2	CASIWASNEKLFF	TGTGCCAGTATATGGGCGTCTAATGAAAAACTGTTTTTT
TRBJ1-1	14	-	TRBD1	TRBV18	CASSPGSRGTEAFF	TGTGCCAGCTCACCAGGCTCCAGGGGGACTGAAGCTTTCTTT
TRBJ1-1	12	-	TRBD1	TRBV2	CASSGTVAEAFF	TGTGCCAGCTCAGGGACAGTCGCTGAAGCTTTCTTT
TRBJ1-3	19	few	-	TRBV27	CASSLTGEGTTNPGNTIYF	TGTGCCAGCAGTTTAACCGGCGAGGGTACAACTAACCCTGGAAACACCATATATTTT
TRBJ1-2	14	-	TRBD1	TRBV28	CASSRFWDRAGYTF	TGTGCCAGCAGTCGATTTTGGGACAGGGCGGGCTACACCTTC
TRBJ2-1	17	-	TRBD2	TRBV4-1	CASSQEFPIELATEQFF	TGCGCCAGCAGCCAAGAATTCCCAATCGAACTAGCGACCGAGCAGTTCTTC
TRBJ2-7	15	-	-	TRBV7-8	CASSFRQPSSYEQYF	TGTGCCAGCAGCTTTCGGCAGCCTAGCTCCTACGAGCAGTACTTC
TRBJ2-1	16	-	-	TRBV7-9	CASSLESGVWYNEQFF	TGTGCCAGCAGCTTAGAATCGGGTGTGTGGTACAATGAGCAGTTCTTC
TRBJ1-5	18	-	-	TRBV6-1	CASSDFGVGRFSNQPQHF	TGTGCCAGCAGTGATTTTGGGGTAGGGAGGTTTAGCAATCAGCCCCAGCATTTT
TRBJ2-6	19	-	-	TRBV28	CASRRTRGSTFSGANVLTF	TGTGCCAGCAGGAGAACCAGGGGTTCCACCTTCTCTGGGGCCAACGTCCTGACTTTC
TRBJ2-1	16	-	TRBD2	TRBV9	CASSPPGLAKYNEQFF	TGTGCCAGCAGCCCCCCGGGACTAGCGAAATACAATGAGCAGTTCTTC
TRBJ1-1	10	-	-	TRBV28	CASSPREAFF	TGTGCCAGCAGTCCGAGAGAAGCTTTCTTT
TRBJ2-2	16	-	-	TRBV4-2	CASSQEGDPLTGELFF	TGTGCCAGCAGCCAAGAGGGAGACCCCCTCACCGGGGAGCTGTTTTTT
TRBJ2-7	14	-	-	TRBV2	CASRPTQGFGFQCF	TGTGCCAGCAGACCCACACAGGGTTTCGGCTTCCAGTGCTTC
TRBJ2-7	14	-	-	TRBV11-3	CASSYRTGPFEQYF	TGTGCCAGCAGCTACCGGACTGGCCCCTTCGAGCAGTACTTC
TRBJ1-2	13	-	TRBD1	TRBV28	CASSFRQGNGYTF	TGTGCCAGCAGTTTCCGACAGGGTAATGGCTACACCTTC
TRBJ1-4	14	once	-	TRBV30	CAWSYRESDEKLFF	TGTGCCTGGAGTTACAGGGAGTCGGATGAAAAACTGTTTTTT
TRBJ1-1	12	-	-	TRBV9	CASSSRGTEAFF	TGTGCCAGCAGCTCAAGGGGGACTGAAGCTTTCTTT
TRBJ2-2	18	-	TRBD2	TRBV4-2	CASSQAWTSGSWAGELFF	TGTGCCAGCAGCCAAGCCTGGACTAGCGGGAGCTGGGCCGGGGAGCTGTTTTTT
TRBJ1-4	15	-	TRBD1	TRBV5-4	CASSLGQGVYEKLFF	TGTGCCAGCAGCCTGGGACAGGGGGTATATGAAAAACTGTTTTTT
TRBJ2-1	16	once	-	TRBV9	CASSVVRDPKYNEQFF	TGTGCCAGCAGCGTAGTCCGGGATCCGAAATACAATGAGCAGTTCTTC
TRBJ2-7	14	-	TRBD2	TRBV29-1	CSIWTSGSLSEQYF	TGCAGCATATGGACTAGCGGGAGTTTAAGCGAGCAGTACTTC
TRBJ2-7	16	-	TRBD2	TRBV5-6	CASSLIPGTSGSTQYF	TGTGCCAGCAGCTTGATACCGGGGACTAGCGGGTCTACGCAGTACTTC
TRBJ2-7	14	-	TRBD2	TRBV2	CASSESGSSYEQYF	TGTGCCAGCAGTGAAAGCGGGAGTTCCTACGAGCAGTACTTC
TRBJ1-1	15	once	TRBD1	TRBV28	CASSLPGRGVTEAFF	TGTGCCAGCAGTTTACCTGGCAGGGGGGTAACTGAAGCTTTCTTT
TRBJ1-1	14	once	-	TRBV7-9	CASSQDSLNTEAFF	TGTGCCAGCAGCCAAGACTCATTAAACACTGAAGCTTTCTTT
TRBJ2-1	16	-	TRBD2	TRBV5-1	CASSLALAGEQSEQFF	TGCGCCAGCAGCTTGGCCCTAGCGGGAGAGCAAAGTGAGCAGTTCTTC